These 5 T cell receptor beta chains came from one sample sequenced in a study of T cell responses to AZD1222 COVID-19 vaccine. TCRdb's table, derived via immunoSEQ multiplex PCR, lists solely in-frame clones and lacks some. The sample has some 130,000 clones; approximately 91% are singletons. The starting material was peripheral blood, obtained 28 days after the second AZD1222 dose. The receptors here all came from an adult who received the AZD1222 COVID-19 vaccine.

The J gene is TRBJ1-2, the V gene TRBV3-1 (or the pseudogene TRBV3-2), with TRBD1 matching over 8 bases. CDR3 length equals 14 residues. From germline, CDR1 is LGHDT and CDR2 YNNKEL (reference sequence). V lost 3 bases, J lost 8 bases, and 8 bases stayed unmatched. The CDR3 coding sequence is TGTGCCAGCAGCCAGACCAGGGGGCCTGGGGGCTACACCTTC. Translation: CASSQTRGPGGYTF.

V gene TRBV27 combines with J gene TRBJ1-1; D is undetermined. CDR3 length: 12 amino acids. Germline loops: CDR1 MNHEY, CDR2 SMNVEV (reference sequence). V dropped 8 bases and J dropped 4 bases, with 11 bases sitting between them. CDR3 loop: CASSNGFTEAFF. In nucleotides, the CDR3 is TGTGCCAGCTCCAATGGTTTCACTGAAGCTTTCTTT.

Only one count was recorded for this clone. The CDR3 loop reads CASSLGQGGVTQYF. Here the CDR3 DNA reads TGTGCCAGCAGCTTGGGGCAGGGTGGGGTGACCCAGTACTTC. V is TRBV5-8 and J is TRBJ2-5; tentative D call: TRBD1 (5 bases). The V end lost 0 bases, the J end lost 7 bases, and 13 bases lay between the germline ends. Germline lookup yields CDR1 SGHTS and CDR2 YDEGEE. This CDR3 has 14 residues.

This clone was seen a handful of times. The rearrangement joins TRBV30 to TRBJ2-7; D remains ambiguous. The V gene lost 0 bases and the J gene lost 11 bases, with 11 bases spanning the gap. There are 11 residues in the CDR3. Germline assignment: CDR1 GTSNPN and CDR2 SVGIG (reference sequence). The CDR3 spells CAWSVGVGEYF. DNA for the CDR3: TGTGCCTGGAGTGTGGGTGTAGGAGAGTACTTC.

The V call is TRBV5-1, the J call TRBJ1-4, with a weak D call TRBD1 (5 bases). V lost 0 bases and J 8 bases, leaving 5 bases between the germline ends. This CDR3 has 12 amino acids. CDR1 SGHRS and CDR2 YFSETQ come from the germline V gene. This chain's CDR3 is CASSLDREKLFF. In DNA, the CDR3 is TGCGCCAGCAGCTTGGACAGGGAAAAACTGTTTTTT.